This T cell receptor beta chain is drawn from a study of blood T cell repertoires in COVID-19 (dated by TCRdb to 2020 to 2021). Notes on the research overall: Samples covering the acute and convalescent phases of COVID-19 were provided by collaborators in the United States, Italy and Spain. The material from the prospective study consisted of cDNA or gDNA derived from T cells, B-cell-depleted T cells, or PBMCs. Deeply sampled blood TCRbeta repertoires from subjects exposed to, actively infected with, or recovered from COVID-19 were included in the dataset. The repertoires were made available in a free public database intended to serve as a resource for research on the immune response to SARS-CoV-2. Samples were obtained from the ongoing ImmuneRACE study (first 160 participants) and from about 1,300 subjects provided by 6 global collaborators. The sample metadata nearly always contained a de-identified subject ID, COVID-19 status, age in years and sex. HLA class I and class II types, where available, came from metadata supplied by the sample provider rather than from assay-based typing. Results the study describes overall, beyond this receptor: The amount of clinical and demographic metadata varied by source and participant and was provided uncurated.

CDR1 and CDR2 were assigned from the germline V gene (reference sequence) as LGHDT and YNNKEL. CDR3 length: 15 amino acids, cysteine to phenylalanine. Only the CDR3 DNA is retained, 45 bases long and in frame from the first base. Between the V and J ends, shortened by 6 bases and 0 bases respectively, the junction contains 12 bases. The immunoSEQ Assay, a bias-controlled multiplex PCR, was used to amplify TCRbeta CDR3 regions from genomic DNA. The authors' analysis ran thus. Within the assay, amplification of reference gene primers was used to estimate how many nucleated cells each sample contained. To quantify the absolute abundance of each unique TCRbeta CDR3 rearrangement, sequence reads were collapsed and filtered. For each sample, productive Simpson clonality was calculated as the square root of Simpson's diversity index over productive rearrangements. Held by TCRdb, this immuneACCESS table contains in-frame sequences only and omits some clones. Under half of the omission traces to an unresolved V gene where checked; the cause of the rest is unknown. The DNA was the basis for D and trimming; V, J and clone size are from that table. Recorded for this sample are about 360,000 clones; roughly 86% of them occurred a single time. Of the sample, about 3% falls within the top ten clones.

Each collaborating institution followed its own protocols to collect whole blood in K2EDTA tubes. For TCRbeta analysis, collaborators shipped samples in one of three forms: frozen whole blood, isolated PBMCs, or DNA extracted from either of those sample types. This clone was found once. Its binding antigen is unknown. Per-base quality was not reported, and no clone a single base away is much larger than it. This chain is built from TRBV3-1 (or the pseudogene TRBV3-2) and TRBJ1-3; the D gene cannot be resolved reliably. The specimen sequenced was peripheral blood. The source is a human donor in a cohort sampled during active COVID-19. The CDR3 protein is CASSGGLDSGNTIYF. The DNA sequence follows: TGTGCCAGCAGTGGCGGACTTGACTCTGGAAACACCATATATTTT.